The 23 T cell receptor beta chains in this list originate from one sample, sequenced in a study of T cells in localized non-small cell lung cancer. Using immunoSEQ multiplex PCR, the repertoire was profiled, and TCRdb retains in-frame clones only, with some absent. The sample shows around 140,000 clones, 80% to 90% of them seen only once. The source material was peripheral blood, sampled before any cancer treatment. The receptors stem from a female donor at least 60 years old with stage I lung adenocarcinoma.

The CDR3 is CASSLGPMRDRTTYNEQFF. DNA for the CDR3: TGTGCCAGCAGCTTAGGGCCGATGAGGGACAGAACTACCTACAATGAGCAGTTCTTC. The rearrangement joins TRBV7-3 to TRBJ2-1; 7 bases are shared with TRBD1. The CDR3 runs 19 residues. Germline V gene lookup returns CDR1 SGHTA and CDR2 FQGTGA. Trimming took 2 bases from V and 2 from J; bases not matched to a gene: 15.

This chain uses TRBV6-1 with TRBJ1-4; 8 bases map to TRBD1. V lost 2 bases, J lost 7 bases, and 3 bases stayed unmatched. The CDR3 is 14 amino acids. Looked up from germline, CDR1 is MNHNS and CDR2 is SASEGT. CDR3 sequence reads: CASSEQGAVEKLFF. CDR3 nucleotide sequence: TGTGCCAGCAGTGAACAGGGGGCGGTTGAAAAACTGTTTTTT.

CDR3 residues: CASSWGLGVETQYF. CDR3 DNA sequence: TGTGCCAGCAGTTGGGGACTGGGGGTAGAGACCCAGTACTTC. The V gene is TRBV7-2, the J gene TRBJ2-5; perhaps TRBD2 as D (6 bases). Trimming removed 6 bases at V and 4 bases at J, with 15 bases between. The CDR3 has 14 amino acids. CDR1 SGHTA and CDR2 FQGNSA come from the germline V gene.

The gene calls are TRBV7-9 and TRBJ1-3; the D is unclear. V gave up 2 bases and J gave up 4 bases, with 3 bases separating them. Germline lookup yields CDR1 SEHNR and CDR2 FQNEAQ (reference sequence). The CDR3 has 12 residues. The CDR3 here is CASSLQGNTIYF. In DNA, the CDR3 is TGTGCCAGCAGCTTACAGGGAAACACCATATATTTT.

This clone has a single count. The J gene is TRBJ2-1, the V gene TRBV10-3; 10 nucleotides align to TRBD1. The CDR3 sequence is 15 residues long. The germline gives CDR1 ENHRY, CDR2 SYGVKD. The junction had 4 bases not matched to a gene; V was cut back by 6 bases and J by 2 bases. The CDR3 spells CAIRPGQGPYNEQFF. CDR3 in DNA: TGTGCCATCAGACCGGGACAGGGGCCCTACAATGAGCAGTTCTTC.

This sequence joins TRBV5-1 and TRBJ2-3, with D maybe TRBD1 (5 bases). This CDR3 has 15 residues. Trimming removed 1 base from V and 2 bases from J, with 11 bases in between. Per the germline V gene, CDR1 is SGHRS and CDR2 is YFSETQ. This CDR3 is CASSLTGPTTDTQYF. The CDR3 DNA reads TGCGCCAGCAGCTTGACAGGACCCACCACAGATACGCAGTATTTT.

This clone was picked up one time. The chain couples TRBV19 to TRBJ2-7; perhaps TRBD1 as D (6 bases). Trimming removed 0 bases at V and 7 bases at J, with 7 bases between. Germline V gene lookup returns CDR1 LNHDA and CDR2 SQIVND (reference sequence). The CDR3 consists of 12 residues. The CDR3 nucleotides read TGTGCCAGTAGTATAGAGGGGGCAGAGCAGTACTTC. Protein product: CASSIEGAEQYF. Full variable domain (outside the CDR3, taken from reference TRBV19 and TRBJ2-7): DGGITQSPKYLFRKEGQNVTLSCEQNLNHDAMYWYRQDPGQGLRLIYYSQIVNDFQKGDIAEGYSVSREKKESFPLTVTSAQKNPTAFYLCASSIEGAEQYFGPGTRLTVT.

This clone was observed a few times. The chain employs TRBV5-1 and TRBJ1-5; D ambiguous. There are 14 residues in the CDR3. Germline V CDR1 and CDR2: SGHRS, YFSETQ. The V and J ends lost 2 bases and 1 base respectively, with 7 bases between them. In DNA, the CDR3 is TGCGCCAGCAGCTTAACGGGGAGCAATCAGCCCCAGCATTTT. It is translated as CASSLTGSNQPQHF.

The CDR3 DNA sequence: TGTGCCAGCAGGGTGGCCGCGCCCGGGGAGCTGTTTTTT. As protein: CASRVAAPGELFF. This chain connects TRBV2 to TRBJ2-2; no clear D gene. Germline V gene sequence: CDR1 SNHLY, CDR2 FYNNEI. CDR3 length: 13 residues. Deletions cut 6 bases from V and 6 bases from J, with 11 bases between.

The V call is TRBV6-5, the J call TRBJ2-3, with 10 bases fitting TRBD2. Germline CDR1 MNHEY, CDR2 SVGAGI. The CDR3 has 15 residues. V gave up 1 base and J gave up 3 bases; unmatched junction bases: 1. CDR3 nucleotide sequence: TGTGCCAGCAGTTACTTGACTAGCGGGACAGATACGCAGTATTTT. Its protein product is CASSYLTSGTDTQYF.

The chain carries TRBV11-1 and TRBJ2-3; 12 positions match TRBD2. CDR3 length equals 16 residues. Germline trimming cut 1 base from V and 4 bases from J; bases unmatched to any gene: 3. The V gene's germline CDR1 is SGHAT and CDR2 FQDESV (reference sequence). The CDR3 reads CASSLEASGRADTQYF. Written as DNA, the CDR3 is TGTGCCAGCAGCTTAGAGGCTAGCGGGAGGGCAGATACGCAGTATTTT.

V usage is TRBV5-5 and J usage is TRBJ1-4; D is ambiguous. In germline, CDR1 is SGHKS, CDR2 YYEKEE (reference sequence). Trimming removed 1 base at V and 8 bases at J, with 12 bases between. The CDR3 is made up of 14 amino acids. CDR3 DNA: TGTGCCAGCAGCTTGACGGACTTTCCCGAAAAACTGTTTTTT. It yields the protein CASSLTDFPEKLFF.

This chain joins TRBV5-4 and TRBJ2-7, with 10 bases identical to TRBD1. V shed 6 bases and J 3 bases; nucleotides not matched to a gene: 9. Germline loops: CDR1 SGHNT, CDR2 YYREEE (reference sequence). This CDR3 comprises 15 residues. The CDR3 spells CASNPTGTGDYEQYF. The CDR3 region has the DNA TGTGCCAGCAACCCAACCGGGACAGGGGACTACGAGCAGTACTTC.

The V gene is TRBV4-2, the J gene TRBJ2-5; perhaps D is TRBD1 or TRBD2 (5 bases each). This CDR3 region has 14 residues. V lost 5 bases and J lost 3, with 13 bases in between. The V gene's germline CDR1 is LGHNA and CDR2 YNFKEQ. CDR3 in DNA: TGTGCCAGCAGCTTGAGCCGGGACGAAGAGACCCAGTACTTC. Encoded protein: CASSLSRDEETQYF.

The genes are TRBV15 and TRBJ2-1; possibly TRBD2 for D (6 bases). The CDR3 runs to 14 residues. Between the trimmed V and J ends, which lost 0 bases and 5 bases, there was a span of 8 bases. Germline V gene sequence: CDR1 LNHNV, CDR2 YYDKDF (reference sequence). CDR3 amino acids: CATSRDGGNNEQFF. CDR3 nucleotides: TGTGCCACCAGCAGAGATGGGGGGAACAATGAGCAGTTCTTC. The variable domain in full, completed from reference TRBV15 and TRBJ2-1, reads DAMVIQNPRYQVTQFGKPVTLSCSQTLNHNVMYWYQQKSSQAPKLLFHYYDKDFNNEADTPDNFQSRRPNTSFCFLDIRSPGLGDTAMYLCATSRDGGNNEQFFGPGTRLTVL.

This chain joins TRBV7-9 and TRBJ2-1; a possible D gene is TRBD2 (5 bases). Germline CDR1 SEHNR, CDR2 FQNEAQ (reference sequence). The CDR3 has 12 amino acids. The germline V and J ends were trimmed by 3 bases and 7 bases, with 7 bases remaining between them. CDR3 region: CASSFPGNEQFF. CDR3 coding DNA: TGTGCCAGCAGCTTTCCGGGAAATGAGCAGTTCTTC.

This chain uses TRBV18 with TRBJ1-1; 7 bases are shared with TRBD1. Trimming cost V 5 bases and J 12 bases; bases outside gene matches: 15. The germline V gene has CDR1 KGHSH and CDR2 LQKENI. The length of the CDR3 is 14 residues. CDR3 region: CASSSTTGIMETFF. CDR3 coding DNA: TGTGCCAGCTCATCTACGACAGGGATCATGGAAACTTTCTTT.

This chain connects TRBV5-6 to TRBJ1-6; the D is unclear. The CDR3 loop spans 15 amino acids. V was clipped by 2 bases and J by 6 bases, with 12 bases between them. From germline, CDR1 is SGHDT and CDR2 YYEEEE. The CDR3 loop reads CASSLGARSNSPLHF. The CDR3 DNA reads as TGTGCCAGCAGCTTAGGTGCGCGGTCTAATTCACCCCTCCACTTT.

The rearrangement uses TRBV7-9 and TRBJ2-1; no reliable D call. The V gene's germline CDR1 is SEHNR and CDR2 FQNEAQ (reference sequence). The CDR3 has 14 amino acids. Trimming pared 4 bases from V and 8 bases from J, leaving 15 bases between. CDR3 coding DNA: TGTGCCAGCAGCTCTGGCCGGTTACTCTATGAGCAGTTCTTC. Translated, it gives CASSSGRLLYEQFF.

This clone was picked up one time. This rearrangement joins TRBV11-3 to TRBJ2-7; the D gene is possibly TRBD2 (6 bases). V was cut by 5 bases and J by 0 bases, with 11 bases left in between. The CDR3 sequence is 14 residues long. Per the germline V gene, CDR1 is SGHNT and CDR2 is YENEEA. This chain's CDR3 is CASSPGGGSYEQYF. CDR3 DNA sequence: TGTGCCAGCAGCCCCGGGGGAGGCTCCTACGAGCAGTACTTC.

The V call is TRBV5-4, the J call TRBJ2-5, with D possibly being TRBD2 (7 bases). Germline V gene sequence: CDR1 SGHNT, CDR2 YYREEE (reference sequence). Trimming stripped 2 bases from V and 4 bases from J, with 18 bases between. CDR3 length equals 16 residues. The CDR3 loop reads CASSLGGRGVGETQYF. In DNA, the CDR3 is TGTGCCAGCAGCTTAGGAGGGAGGGGGGTCGGAGAGACCCAGTACTTC. The full variable domain, rest sourced from reference TRBV5-4 and TRBJ2-5, is ETGVTQSPTHLIKTRGQQVTLRCSSQSGHNTVSWYQQALGQGPQFIFQYYREEENGRGNFPPRFSGLQFPNYSSELNVNALELDDSALYLCASSLGGRGVGETQYFGPGTRLLVL.

This clone was seen a single time. This CDR3 reads CAWGVAPGGLYF. CDR3 DNA sequence: TGTGCCTGGGGGGTAGCCCCCGGAGGACTGTACTTC. This chain links TRBV30 with TRBJ2-7; a weak D match, TRBD2 (5 bases). Germline-derived CDR1 and CDR2 are GTSNPN and SVGIG (reference sequence). The CDR3 has 12 amino acids. With 5 bases removed from V and 12 bases from J, the gap between germline ends came to 20 bases.

V gene TRBV7-9 combines with J gene TRBJ2-3, with a possible D match to TRBD2 (6 bases). V dropped 1 base and J dropped 6 bases, with 14 bases sitting between them. Germline CDR1 reads SEHNR; CDR2 reads FQNEAQ (reference sequence). The CDR3 spans 15 residues. DNA of the CDR3: TGTGCCAGCAGCTTAGGTCGTGTGGGAGGTGATACGCAGTATTTT. Protein: CASSLGRVGGDTQYF.